The rows below give T cell receptor beta chains drawn from one sample of a study of response to subunit inactivated influenza vaccine. TCRdb redid the calling of the RT-PCR reads with MiXCR, one entry per CDR3 protein. The sample contains about 650,000 distinct CDR3 sequences, 15% to 19% of which appear only once. Sequenced material: PBMCs from blood, taken about 11 days after vaccination. Every receptor here comes from a man between 50 and 59 years old who received an inactivated influenza vaccine. Both conserved end residues are part of each CDR3. The D gene is left open where the match is weak. Clone sizes are given selectively: once, few, many, or a class where the clone is expanded.

v_gene	j_gene	d_gene	abundance	CDR3nt	CDR3aa
TRBV27	TRBJ2-7	.	once	TGTGCCAGCAGCCGACGAAGATATTTTTCCTACGAGCAGTACTTC	CASSRRRYFSYEQYF
TRBV6-5	TRBJ2-5	.	.	TGTGCCAGCAGTTACCGGGACCGGAGGGAGACCCAGTACTTC	CASSYRDRRETQYF
TRBV28	TRBJ2-7	.	many	TGTGCCAGCAGCTCCTTCAGCGGACAGTTACTTTACGAGCAGTACTTC	CASSSFSGQLLYEQYF
TRBV27	TRBJ2-5	TRBD2	few	TGTGCCAGCAGTAAGACTAGCGGGGCTATCCAAGAGACCCAGTACTTC	CASSKTSGAIQETQYF
TRBV6-2/TRBV6-3	TRBJ1-5	TRBD1	.	TGTGCCAGCAGATCAGGGGGGTTGGCCCAGCATTTT	CASRSGGLAQHF
TRBV28	TRBJ2-2	TRBD2	.	TGTGCCAGCAGTGGTACCACTAGCGGGAGAGTCACCGGGGAGATGTTTTTT	CASSGTTSGRVTGEMFF
TRBV7-2	TRBJ2-1	.	once	TGTGCCAGCAGCTTAGGGCGGCTTCGCTCCTACAATGAGCAGTTCTTC	CASSLGRLRSYNEQFF
TRBV6-2/TRBV6-3	TRBJ2-1	.	few	TGTGCCAGCAGTTATTCAGCCGGGACTCCATCAGAAGAGCAGTTCTTC	CASSYSAGTPSEEQFF
TRBV6-5	TRBJ1-1	.	.	TGTGCCAGCAGTTACTCATATCCGGGTGGGGACACTGAAGCTTTCTTT	CASSYSYPGGDTEAFF
TRBV15	TRBJ2-5	.	few	TGTGCCACCAGCAGGTCGACAGAGACCCAGTACTTC	CATSRSTETQYF
TRBV6-5	TRBJ2-7	TRBD1	.	TGTGCCAGCAGTTACAGCCGACAGGGGAGAAAGTACTTC	CASSYSRQGRKYF
TRBV20-1	TRBJ2-1	TRBD2	few	TGCAGTGCTCCGCAAGGACTAGCGAGATACAATGAGCAGTTCTTC	CSAPQGLARYNEQFF
TRBV12-3/TRBV12-4	TRBJ2-2	.	.	TGTGCCAGCAGTCAGGGTTACAACCCCCCCACCGGGGAGCTGTTTTTT	CASSQGYNPPTGELFF
TRBV12-3/TRBV12-4	TRBJ1-1	.	few	TGTGCCAGCAGCATTACAGGGACCGCTGAAGCTTTCTTT	CASSITGTAEAFF
TRBV29-1	TRBJ1-2	TRBD1	.	TGCAGCGTAACCCTCCCGGGACAGCGGGAAGTAGGCTATGGCTACACCTTC	CSVTLPGQREVGYGYTF
TRBV12-3/TRBV12-4	TRBJ2-5	TRBD2	many	TGTGCTAGCAGCTTGGGACTAGCGGGGGGAGAGACCCAGTACTTC	CASSLGLAGGETQYF
TRBV4-2	TRBJ1-2	TRBD1	few	TGTGCCAGCAGCCAGCGGGACAGCTATGGCTACACCTTC	CASSQRDSYGYTF
TRBV20-1	TRBJ2-5	TRBD1	.	TGCAGTGCTACGTCGACAGGGACCCAAGAGACCCAGTACTTC	CSATSTGTQETQYF
TRBV9	TRBJ1-3	TRBD1	many	TGTGCCAGCAGCGTAGAAGCAGGGGGCCGAAACACCATATATTTT	CASSVEAGGRNTIYF
TRBV27	TRBJ1-3	.	few	TGTGCCAGCAGTCCGCTAACACCCAGTCCCTCCTATGGAAACACCATATATTTT	CASSPLTPSPSYGNTIYF
TRBV7-2	TRBJ2-7	TRBD2	few	TGTGCCAGCAGACACCGGACTAGCGTCCCCGAGCAGTACTTC	CASRHRTSVPEQYF
TRBV21-1	TRBJ2-5	.	.	TGTGCCAGCAGCGACCAGGGACAACGGGAGACCCAGTACTTC	CASSDQGQRETQYF
TRBV7-9	TRBJ1-5	.	.	TGTGCCAGCAGCAATCACCCCCAGGGATCTCAGCCCCAGCATTTT	CASSNHPQGSQPQHF
TRBV12-3/TRBV12-4	TRBJ2-5	.	.	TGTGCCAGCAAGGACCTGGGGGGCGGGGAGACCCAGTACTTC	CASKDLGGGETQYF
TRBV9	TRBJ1-1	TRBD1	few	TGTGCCAGCAGCGACCGGGACAGCCTCCCTGAAGCTTTCTTT	CASSDRDSLPEAFF
TRBV27	TRBJ1-5	TRBD1	few	TGTGCCAGCAGCAGACAGGGTCCCAATCAGCCCCAGCATTTT	CASSRQGPNQPQHF
TRBV3-1	TRBJ2-7	.	many	TGTGCCAGCAGCCAAGATAGTCGAGGTTCCTACGAGCAGTACTTC	CASSQDSRGSYEQYF